Presented here are 15 T cell receptor beta chains from one specimen sequenced in a study of patients and donors after allogeneic stem cell transplantation. From the RT-PCR reads, TCRdb called clonotypes with MiXCR, one entry per CDR3 protein. This sample has over 400,000 distinct CDR3 sequences, with about a sixth found just once. Material: blood, either unsorted or a sorted T cell fraction (not recorded which). The receptors were gathered from a human donor who was either an allogeneic HSCT recipient or a stem cell or donor lymphocyte infusion donor (not recorded which). It is not recorded whose cells these are; they may come from a transplant donor.

The chain joins TRBV9 to TRBJ2-1; D gene ambiguous. In germline, CDR1 is SGDLS, CDR2 YYNGEE. Trimming took 4 bases from V and 2 from J, leaving 4 bases between them. CDR3 size: 12 residues. This chain's CDR3 is CASSRAYNEQFF. The CDR3 DNA sequence: TGTGCCAGCAGCAGGGCCTACAATGAGCAGTTCTTC.

The chain uses TRBV5-5 and TRBJ1-1; D may be TRBD1 (5 bases). The CDR3 is made up of 13 amino acids. Between the trimmed V and J ends, which lost 1 base and 8 bases, there was a span of 12 bases. Germline-derived CDR1 and CDR2 are SGHKS and YYEKEE (reference sequence). The CDR3 DNA follows: TGTGCCAGCAGCTTGTTTATAAGGACAGAAGCTTTCTTT. It specifies CASSLFIRTEAFF.

This clonotype was picked up a small number of times. The genes are TRBV18 and TRBJ1-1; D uncertain. CDR3 length equals 15 residues. V lost 3 bases and J 0 bases, leaving 11 bases between the germline ends. Germline V gene data show CDR1 as KGHSH and CDR2 as LQKENI. The CDR3 DNA sequence: TGTGCCAGCTCACCTACGCAGCTCATGAACACTGAAGCTTTCTTT. Translating gives CASSPTQLMNTEAFF.

The sample holds a few counts of this clonotype. This chain joins TRBV15 and TRBJ2-7; D is unclear. CDR1 and CDR2 (germline): LNHNV, YYDKDF (reference sequence). This CDR3 spans 13 amino acids. Between the trimmed V and J ends, which lost 5 bases and 2 bases, there was a span of 10 bases. The CDR3 spells CATSHRTAYEQYF. The DNA for the CDR3 is TGTGCCACCAGCCACCGGACCGCCTACGAGCAGTACTTC.

This clonotype was seen a few times. The rearrangement joins TRBV6-1 to TRBJ2-1, with a tentative D call TRBD2 (7 bases). The CDR3 has 16 amino acids. V lost 3 bases and J lost 5, with 17 bases in between. Per germline, CDR1 MNHNS and CDR2 SASEGT. The CDR3 is CASSDLGGGPDNEQFF. CDR3 bases: TGTGCCAGCAGTGATTTGGGGGGGGGGCCGGACAATGAGCAGTTCTTC.

The chain combines TRBV30 with TRBJ2-5; the D gene is possibly TRBD2 (6 bases). The CDR3 extends over 13 amino acids. V dropped 3 bases and J dropped 5 bases, with 13 bases sitting between them. The germline CDR1 and CDR2 sequences are GTSNPN and SVGIG (reference sequence). The CDR3 coding sequence is TGTGCCTGGAGACGGGAGCGCCAGGAGACCCAGTACTTC. Residues: CAWRRERQETQYF. Based on the CDR3 plus reference TRBV30 and TRBJ2-5, the full variable domain is SQTIHQWPATLVQPVGSPLSLECTVEGTSNPNLYWYRQAAGRGLQLLFYSVGIGQISSEVPQNLSASRPQDRQFILSSKKLLLSDSGFYLCAWRRERQETQYFGPGTRLLVL.

A single count supports this clonotype. V gene TRBV21-1 combines with J gene TRBJ2-6. TRBV21-1 is recorded as a pseudogene. CDR3 length: 12 amino acids. CDR3 protein: CASNDEANVLTF. The DNA for the CDR3 is TGTGCCAGCAATGACGAGGCCAACGTCCTGACTTTC.

In this sample, this clonotype turned up a few times. The CDR3: CASSEGVGTEAFF. The CDR3 nucleotides are TGTGCCAGCAGTGAAGGGGTGGGCACTGAAGCTTTCTTT. This sequence joins TRBV25-1 and TRBJ1-1; the D is unclear. The CDR3 runs 13 residues. Trimming removed 2 bases at V and 4 bases at J, with 8 bases between. From germline, CDR1 is MGHDK and CDR2 SYGVNS.

This chain links TRBV7-8 with TRBJ2-3; D gene ambiguous. Germline CDR1 SGHVS, CDR2 FQNEAQ. Trimming removed 3 bases from V and 5 bases from J, with 3 bases in between. This CDR3 is built from 11 residues. Here the CDR3 DNA reads TGTGCCAGCAGCTTTGAAGATACGCAGTATTTT. Translation: CASSFEDTQYF.

As to this clonotype: A read error may produce the germline difference seen at one junction end. This rearrangement joins TRBV11-2 to TRBJ2-1; either TRBD1 or TRBD2 may fit D (8 bases each). The CDR3 consists of 14 residues. CDR1 SGHAT and CDR2 FQNNGV come from the germline V gene. CDR3 sequence (DNA): TGTGCCAGCAGCCGGCAGGGGGCCGGCGGGGGGTTGGTCTTC. Amino acid sequence: CASSRQGAGGGLVF. Combining the CDR3 with reference TRBV11-2 and TRBJ2-1 gives the whole variable domain EAGVAQSPRYKIIEKRQSVAFWCNPISGHATLYWYQQILGQGPKLLIQFQNNGVVDDSQLPKDRFSAERLKGVDSTLKIQPAKLEDSAVYLCASSRQGAGGGLVFGPGTRLTVL.

The table lists this clonotype with many counts. This chain uses TRBV5-1 with TRBJ2-4; 7 bases line up with TRBD2. Trimming took 3 bases from V and 0 from J; bases not matched to a gene: 3. From germline, CDR1 is SGHRS and CDR2 YFSETQ. There are 15 residues in the CDR3. CDR3 sequence reads: CASSWGGLAKNIQYF. The DNA of the CDR3 is TGCGCCAGCAGCTGGGGGGGGTTAGCCAAAAACATTCAGTACTTC.

This clonotype was recorded many times. CDR3 in amino acids: CASSRARGLVYEQYF. CDR3 nucleotides: TGCGCCAGCAGCAGAGCCAGGGGGCTTGTCTACGAGCAGTACTTC. The chain combines TRBV5-1 with TRBJ2-7; 8 positions agree with TRBD1. This CDR3 has 15 amino acids. Trimming at V came to 4 bases and at J to 3 bases, leaving 9 bases not matched to a gene. The germline gives CDR1 SGHRS, CDR2 YFSETQ.

The sample holds many counts of this clonotype. The V gene is TRBV5-1, the J gene TRBJ1-2; 9 bases fit TRBD1. V shed 0 bases and J 9 bases; nucleotides not matched to a gene: 3. Looked up from germline, CDR1 is SGHRS and CDR2 is YFSETQ. The CDR3 has 13 amino acids. The CDR3 DNA follows: TGCGCCAGCAGCTTGGGGGACAGGGCTAGCTACACCTTC. Translation: CASSLGDRASYTF.

V is TRBV6-1 and J is TRBJ2-1; D is perhaps TRBD1 (6 bases). Trimming pared 5 bases from V and 2 bases from J, leaving 16 bases between. The CDR3 totals 16 residues. Germline CDR1 is MNHNS and CDR2 is SASEGT. The CDR3 is CASSQSGTPTYNEQFF. In nucleotides, the CDR3 is TGTGCCAGCAGTCAATCCGGGACACCCACCTACAATGAGCAGTTCTTC.

In this sample, this clonotype turned up a few times. The chain recombines TRBV6-2 or TRBV6-3 with TRBJ2-2, with 12 bases aligning to TRBD2. V was pared by 2 bases and J by 0 bases, with 7 bases of the junction left unmatched. The V gene's germline CDR1 is MNHEY and CDR2 SVGEGT. The CDR3 sequence is 19 residues long. The CDR3 region is CASSYETSGGVANTGELFF. DNA for the CDR3: TGTGCCAGCAGTTACGAGACTAGCGGGGGAGTCGCGAACACCGGGGAGCTGTTTTTT.